The TCR beta chain described here comes from a study of cytomegalovirus exposure and HLA in healthy donors (TCRdb year 2017). Background for the entire study: A later analysis indicated that the 120 validation repertoires were generated on the platform also employed for the 650 to 850 repertoires of the first cohort. The study combined high-throughput TCR immunosequencing, statistical association of individual TCRs with disease status, and machine learning to predict cytomegalovirus infection status. Along with the roughly 670-subject first cohort, a separate validation cohort of over a hundred different subjects was used. The study aimed to test whether cataloging public T cell receptors could reveal signatures of past pathogen exposure.

Separate from the roughly 700-subject first cohort, the validation cohort of more than 90 subjects was the group to which the donors belonged. Libraries were constructed by the immunoSEQ multiplex PCR assay. The authors processed their data as follows. A statistical classification framework was built for diagnosing cytomegalovirus status from the catalog of TCR beta chain sequences. Held by TCRdb, this immuneACCESS table contains in-frame sequences only and omits some clones. Under half of the omission traces to an unresolved V gene where checked; the cause of the rest is unknown. The V and J calls and clone size were taken over from that table, and D and trimming were inferred from the DNA. For this sample the table gives 300,000 to 400,000 clones, of which roughly 85% were detected only once. About 0.8% of the sample belongs to the ten largest clones. Trimmed from V: 6 bases; trimmed from J: 7 bases; junction bases lacking a gene match: 4. The CDR3 sequence holds 14 residues, the cysteine and phenylalanine included. CDR3 DNA only is kept here, 42 bases in frame from base 1. The germline V gene (reference sequence) supplies CDR1 MNHEY and CDR2 SMNVEV.

This clone has only a few counts. Its cognate antigen has yet to be identified. No base-level quality is on record; no much larger clone is a single base apart. The research as a whole found: Cytomegalovirus status was reported to be diagnosed by the classifier with high specificity and sensitivity in both the original and validation cohorts. A few of the identified cytomegalovirus-associated TCR beta chains were confirmed in vitro to be specific for cytomegalovirus antigens. A later analysis had no HLA typing for the validation cohort, so co-occurrence there was scored across all 130 or so repertoires. The authors suggested that the approach could potentially be extended to other disease states and immunological phenotypes. In a later analysis, TCRs clustered in the first cohort were found to also tend to co-occur in the approximately 120 validation repertoires, with 85% to 95% of cluster scores above 0. Across donors, most TCR sequences were observed very rarely, whereas some public TCRs were present in many individuals. The study gave a list of under 200 TCR beta chains associated with cytomegalovirus.

The TCR originated in a woman aged 18-35 years in good health and CMV-seronegative. The rearranged segments are TRBV27 and TRBJ1-6; TRBD1 lines up with 9 middle nucleotides. Material: PBMCs. The DNA reads as follows: TGTGCCAGCAGACCGACAGGGGGAAATTCACCCCTCCACTTT. This encodes CASRPTGGNSPLHF.